These T cell receptor beta chains were read from a single sample in a study of shared clonotypes between healthy human individuals. The protocol was immunoSEQ multiplex PCR, while the TCRdb copy is restricted to in-frame clones and leaves out a portion. This sample has millions of clones, with roughly 96% found just once. The sample was naive CD4+ T cells sorted from blood. These receptors were taken from a man younger than 30 in good health. The CDR3 runs from the conserved cysteine through the conserved F or W. The order of the fields is D gene, V gene, J gene, clone size, CDR3 protein, CDR3 DNA. D genes are given only for firm matches. Clone size appears in some rows only: once, few, many, or a class for an expanded clone.

D gene: .
V gene: TRBV7-8
J gene: TRBJ2-5
clone size: .
CDR3 protein: CASSLAQVETQYF
CDR3 DNA: TGTGCCAGCAGCTTAGCGCAGGTGGAGACCCAGTACTTC

D gene: .
V gene: TRBV20-1
J gene: TRBJ2-1
clone size: .
CDR3 protein: CSAREPNEQFF
CDR3 DNA: TGCAGTGCTAGAGAACCCAATGAGCAGTTCTTC

D gene: TRBD2
V gene: TRBV11-1
J gene: TRBJ2-7
clone size: .
CDR3 protein: CASSLGTSGSYEQYF
CDR3 DNA: TGTGCCAGCAGCTTAGGGACTAGCGGGAGCTACGAGCAGTACTTC

D gene: TRBD2
V gene: TRBV5-1
J gene: TRBJ2-7
clone size: .
CDR3 protein: CASSPGLAVTYEQYF
CDR3 DNA: TGCGCCAGCAGCCCCGGACTAGCGGTTACCTACGAGCAGTACTTC

D gene: .
V gene: TRBV19
J gene: TRBJ2-5
clone size: .
CDR3 protein: CASSILGETQYF
CDR3 DNA: TGTGCCAGTAGTATTTTGGGAGAGACCCAGTACTTC

D gene: .
V gene: TRBV19
J gene: TRBJ1-1
clone size: .
CDR3 protein: CASSTAFGFFTEAFF
CDR3 DNA: TGTGCCAGTAGTACCGCGTTCGGGTTTTTCACTGAAGCTTTCTTT

D gene: .
V gene: TRBV7-9
J gene: TRBJ2-4
clone size: .
CDR3 protein: CASSLRAGVQAKNIQYF
CDR3 DNA: TGTGCCAGCAGCTTAAGGGCAGGGGTTCAAGCCAAAAACATTCAGTACTTC

D gene: .
V gene: TRBV7-2
J gene: TRBJ1-1
clone size: .
CDR3 protein: CASSSKDMNTEAFF
CDR3 DNA: TGTGCCAGCAGCTCAAAAGACATGAACACTGAAGCTTTCTTT

D gene: TRBD1
V gene: TRBV5-1
J gene: TRBJ1-6
clone size: .
CDR3 protein: CASSLDRGNSPLHF
CDR3 DNA: TGCGCCAGCAGCTTGGACAGGGGGAATTCACCCCTCCACTTT

D gene: TRBD2
V gene: TRBV6-1
J gene: TRBJ2-7
clone size: .
CDR3 protein: CASRSGGLADYEQYF
CDR3 DNA: TGTGCCAGCCGTTCAGGGGGACTAGCGGACTACGAGCAGTACTTC

D gene: .
V gene: TRBV7-2
J gene: TRBJ2-3
clone size: .
CDR3 protein: CASSSLPFRDTQYF
CDR3 DNA: TGTGCCAGCAGCTCACTCCCATTCCGAGATACGCAGTATTTT

D gene: .
V gene: TRBV25-1
J gene: TRBJ1-1
clone size: .
CDR3 protein: CASSEINRANTEAFF
CDR3 DNA: TGTGCCAGCAGTGAAATTAACAGGGCGAACACTGAAGCTTTCTTT

D gene: TRBD1
V gene: TRBV5-1
J gene: TRBJ2-7
clone size: .
CDR3 protein: CASSLTGVGSYEQYF
CDR3 DNA: TGCGCCAGCAGCCTCACAGGGGTGGGATCCTACGAGCAGTACTTC

D gene: TRBD1
V gene: TRBV18
J gene: TRBJ1-4
clone size: .
CDR3 protein: CASSPQQGLNEKLFF
CDR3 DNA: TGTGCCAGCTCCCCTCAACAGGGGTTGAACGAAAAACTGTTTTTT

D gene: .
V gene: TRBV10-3
J gene: TRBJ1-1
clone size: .
CDR3 protein: CAISDRGTEAFF
CDR3 DNA: TGTGCCATCAGTGATCGGGGCACTGAAGCTTTCTTT

D gene: TRBD1
V gene: TRBV28
J gene: TRBJ1-6
clone size: few
CDR3 protein: CASLSGTANNSPLHF
CDR3 DNA: TGTGCCAGCCTAAGCGGGACAGCGAACAATTCACCCCTCCACTTT

D gene: TRBD1
V gene: TRBV5-1
J gene: TRBJ1-2
clone size: .
CDR3 protein: CASSLEGQGYGYTF
CDR3 DNA: TGCGCCAGCAGCTTGGAGGGACAGGGATATGGCTACACCTTC

D gene: .
V gene: TRBV7-9
J gene: TRBJ1-1
clone size: .
CDR3 protein: CASSLVPPGTDATF
CDR3 DNA: TGTGCCAGCAGCTTAGTCCCCCCAGGCACAGATGCTACGTTT

D gene: .
V gene: TRBV7-9
J gene: TRBJ1-1
clone size: once
CDR3 protein: CASSFTQVNTEAFF
CDR3 DNA: TGTGCCAGCAGCTTCACCCAGGTGAACACTGAAGCTTTCTTT

D gene: .
V gene: TRBV4-3
J gene: TRBJ1-2
clone size: .
CDR3 protein: CASSQDRRQLDYGYTF
CDR3 DNA: TGCGCCAGCAGCCAAGATAGAAGACAACTGGACTATGGCTACACCTTC

D gene: TRBD1
V gene: TRBV2
J gene: TRBJ1-5
clone size: .
CDR3 protein: CASSELQGGTQHF
CDR3 DNA: TGTGCCAGCAGTGAACTACAGGGGGGGACCCAGCATTTT

D gene: TRBD2
V gene: TRBV9
J gene: TRBJ2-2
clone size: .
CDR3 protein: CASSVGLAGPGELFF
CDR3 DNA: TGTGCCAGCAGCGTAGGACTAGCGGGGCCCGGGGAGCTGTTTTTT

D gene: .
V gene: TRBV4-3
J gene: TRBJ2-2
clone size: .
CDR3 protein: CASSRATLNTGELFF
CDR3 DNA: TGCGCCAGCAGCCGGGCGACACTGAACACCGGGGAGCTGTTTTTT

D gene: .
V gene: TRBV14
J gene: TRBJ1-4
clone size: .
CDR3 protein: CASSQGLLGGEKLFF
CDR3 DNA: TGTGCCAGCAGCCAAGGACTCCTGGGAGGTGAAAAACTGTTTTTT

D gene: .
V gene: TRBV30
J gene: TRBJ1-3
clone size: .
CDR3 protein: CAWSLGGTITGNTIYF
CDR3 DNA: TGTGCCTGGAGCCTGGGGGGGACAATAACTGGAAACACCATATATTTT

D gene: .
V gene: TRBV30
J gene: TRBJ2-3
clone size: once
CDR3 protein: CAWKFRGRVPTDTQYF
CDR3 DNA: TGTGCCTGGAAATTCCGGGGGCGGGTTCCCACAGATACGCAGTATTTT

D gene: .
V gene: TRBV27
J gene: TRBJ2-3
clone size: .
CDR3 protein: CASSLMGDTQYF
CDR3 DNA: TGTGCCAGCAGTTTAATGGGGGATACGCAGTATTTT

D gene: TRBD2
V gene: TRBV11-2
J gene: TRBJ2-3
clone size: .
CDR3 protein: CASSQRLAGDTDTQYF
CDR3 DNA: TGTGCCAGCAGCCAACGACTAGCGGGGGACACAGATACGCAGTATTTT

D gene: TRBD1
V gene: TRBV7-2
J gene: TRBJ1-2
clone size: .
CDR3 protein: CASSLGWGQGDGYTF
CDR3 DNA: TGTGCCAGCAGCTTAGGCTGGGGACAGGGGGATGGCTACACCTTC

D gene: .
V gene: TRBV4-1
J gene: TRBJ1-6
clone size: .
CDR3 protein: CASSQDQSSPLHF
CDR3 DNA: TGCGCCAGCAGCCAAGACCAGAGTTCACCCCTCCACTTT

D gene: .
V gene: TRBV18
J gene: TRBJ2-5
clone size: .
CDR3 protein: CASSGSQQETQYF
CDR3 DNA: TGTGCCAGCTCAGGATCACAGCAAGAGACCCAGTACTTC

D gene: .
V gene: TRBV20-1
J gene: TRBJ1-2
clone size: .
CDR3 protein: CSGTADGYTF
CDR3 DNA: TGCAGCGGAACGGCCGATGGCTACACCTTC

D gene: TRBD2
V gene: TRBV6-5
J gene: TRBJ2-7
clone size: .
CDR3 protein: CGTSGRGEQYF
CDR3 DNA: TGTGGGACTAGCGGGAGGGGGGAGCAGTACTTC

D gene: .
V gene: TRBV18
J gene: TRBJ2-2
clone size: .
CDR3 protein: CASSRPEAVPFPGELFF
CDR3 DNA: TGTGCCAGCTCAAGACCGGAGGCAGTTCCTTTCCCCGGGGAGCTGTTTTTT

D gene: TRBD1
V gene: TRBV5-6
J gene: TRBJ2-2
clone size: .
CDR3 protein: CASSLMDRGWNTGELFF
CDR3 DNA: TGTGCCAGCAGCCTGATGGACAGGGGATGGAACACCGGGGAGCTGTTTTTT

D gene: .
V gene: TRBV11-2
J gene: TRBJ2-6
clone size: .
CDR3 protein: CASSGSGANVLTF
CDR3 DNA: TGTGCCAGCTCTGGCTCTGGGGCCAACGTCCTGACTTTC

D gene: .
V gene: TRBV6-5
J gene: TRBJ1-6
clone size: .
CDR3 protein: CASSYSAATRALHF
CDR3 DNA: TGTGCCAGCAGTTACTCGGCGGCCACAAGGGCCCTCCACTTT

D gene: .
V gene: TRBV29-1
J gene: TRBJ2-2
clone size: .
CDR3 protein: CSVEPPTNTGELFF
CDR3 DNA: TGCAGCGTTGAACCCCCTACGAACACCGGGGAGCTGTTTTTT

D gene: TRBD2
V gene: TRBV27
J gene: TRBJ2-3
clone size: .
CDR3 protein: CASSPTSGGPYLGTDTQYF
CDR3 DNA: TGTGCCAGCAGCCCGACTAGCGGGGGGCCTTATTTGGGCACAGATACGCAGTATTTT

D gene: .
V gene: TRBV5-1
J gene: TRBJ2-4
clone size: few
CDR3 protein: CASSLDGIAKNIQYF
CDR3 DNA: TGCGCCAGCAGCTTGGACGGAATAGCCAAAAACATTCAGTACTTC

D gene: .
V gene: TRBV6-1
J gene: TRBJ2-1
clone size: .
CDR3 protein: CASTSRGNEQFF
CDR3 DNA: TGTGCCAGCACCAGTAGAGGGAATGAGCAGTTCTTC

D gene: TRBD1
V gene: TRBV5-1
J gene: TRBJ1-1
clone size: .
CDR3 protein: CASSLSGGGNAEAFF
CDR3 DNA: TGCGCCAGCAGCTTGTCAGGGGGCGGAAACGCTGAAGCTTTCTTT

D gene: .
V gene: TRBV28
J gene: TRBJ2-5
clone size: .
CDR3 protein: CASSPPPGTQYF
CDR3 DNA: TGTGCCAGCTCACCCCCTCCGGGGACCCAGTACTTC

D gene: .
V gene: TRBV12-2
J gene: TRBJ2-4
clone size: .
CDR3 protein: CASRFRQGAPLYIQYF
CDR3 DNA: TGTGCAAGTCGCTTTAGGCAGGGGGCGCCTTTGTACATTCAGTACTTC

D gene: .
V gene: TRBV21-1
J gene: TRBJ2-7
clone size: .
CDR3 protein: CASSNGTSGAYEQYF
CDR3 DNA: TGTGCCAGCAGCAATGGGACTAGCGGGGCCTACGAGCAGTACTTC

D gene: .
V gene: TRBV6-5
J gene: TRBJ1-6
clone size: once
CDR3 protein: CASSYSLTEYNSPLHF
CDR3 DNA: TGTGCCAGCAGTTACTCGCTGACAGAATATAATTCACCCCTCCACTTT

D gene: TRBD1
V gene: TRBV27
J gene: TRBJ1-6
clone size: .
CDR3 protein: CASSAHRGASSPLHF
CDR3 DNA: TGTGCCAGCAGTGCACACAGGGGCGCGAGTTCACCCCTCCACTTT

D gene: .
V gene: TRBV6-1
J gene: TRBJ2-2
clone size: .
CDR3 protein: CASTSKGPGAGELFF
CDR3 DNA: TGTGCCAGCACCTCAAAAGGTCCAGGGGCCGGGGAGCTGTTTTTT

D gene: .
V gene: TRBV19
J gene: TRBJ1-1
clone size: once
CDR3 protein: CASSIISRGNTEAFF
CDR3 DNA: TGTGCCAGTAGTATTATTTCGCGGGGGAACACTGAAGCTTTCTTT

D gene: .
V gene: TRBV10-1
J gene: TRBJ2-2
clone size: .
CDR3 protein: CASSEQATGELFF
CDR3 DNA: TGCGCCAGCAGTGAACAGGCCACCGGGGAGCTGTTTTTT

D gene: .
V gene: TRBV6-1
J gene: TRBJ2-5
clone size: .
CDR3 protein: CASSESGAGETQYF
CDR3 DNA: TGTGCCAGCAGCGAATCAGGGGCAGGGGAGACCCAGTACTTC

D gene: TRBD2
V gene: TRBV10-1
J gene: TRBJ2-3
clone size: .
CDR3 protein: CASSGGAGRAEGDTQYF
CDR3 DNA: TGCGCCAGCAGTGGAGGGGCCGGGAGGGCCGAAGGAGATACGCAGTATTTT

D gene: .
V gene: TRBV15
J gene: TRBJ2-7
clone size: .
CDR3 protein: CATRREPTPTYEQYF
CDR3 DNA: TGTGCCACCAGGAGGGAACCGACACCTACCTACGAGCAGTACTTC

D gene: TRBD2
V gene: TRBV5-6
J gene: TRBJ2-1
clone size: .
CDR3 protein: CASSLAVGGLEQFF
CDR3 DNA: TGTGCCAGCAGCTTAGCGGTCGGGGGGTTGGAGCAGTTCTTC